The TCR beta chain under discussion was sequenced for a study of T cells in Graves' hyperthyroidism and ophthalmopathy. Overall study: Peripheral blood samples were taken at initial diagnosis, prior to any treatment. Findings and limits, study-wide: A model of 13 V-J pairs discriminated ophthalmopathy from stable hyperthyroidism. In the blood, most expanded thyroid clonotypes above 0.001 appeared as well.

From RNA transcripts, TCR beta CDR3 regions were amplified. The study used the HTBI primer set for a first-round RT-PCR of the TCR CDR3. Via MiXCR, TCRdb re-called the multiplex PCR reads, giving one row per CDR3 protein. Seen here are roughly 380,000 distinct CDR3 sequences, approximately 15% observed once, and the top ten hold approximately 10%. CDR1 WSHSY and CDR2 SAAADI come from the germline V gene. V dropped 4 bases and J dropped 1; count of bases not matched to a gene: 3. The CDR3 sequence is 16 residues long. Used for diagnoses were clinical symptoms, serum thyroxine and TRAb, thyroid ultrasound and orbital computed tomography. This clonotype was seen repeatedly, ten times or more. What it binds is not known.

This chain uses TRBV10-2 with TRBJ2-3; TRBD2 matches at 12 bases. The TCR was taken from a woman aged 60 to 75 with Graves' hyperthyroidism. The specimen sequenced was blood. CDR3 in amino acids: CASSVTSGSGTDTQYF. CDR3 coding DNA: TGCGCCAGCAGTGTGACTAGCGGGAGTGGCACAGATACGCAGTATTTT.